These 19 T cell receptor beta chains came from one sample sequenced in a study of post-analysis software for immune sequencing data. Study-wide findings and caveats: In patients, TRBV5-6, TRBV5-1 and TRBV20-1 belonged to four or five TRBV segments found more frequently than in controls.

These receptors have no known antigen. Each TCR beta cDNA library carried unique molecular identifiers. TCRdb re-called the PCR reads through MiXCR, storing one row per CDR3 protein. Of around 770,000 distinct CDR3 sequences detected, just over 45% appear once; the ten largest clones hold roughly 4.5%. Input material: blood. The receptors here all came from a girl aged 5-17 years with multiple sclerosis.

The rearrangement links TRBV28 to TRBJ2-3, with 11 nucleotides matching TRBD2. Germline CDR1 and CDR2: MDHEN and SYDVKM. The CDR3 runs to 17 residues. Trimming at V came to 4 bases and at J to 4 bases, leaving 10 bases not matched to a gene. The CDR3 loop is CASSSKFLAGGADTQYF. The CDR3 nucleotides are TGTGCCAGCAGTTCAAAGTTCCTAGCGGGAGGCGCAGATACGCAGTATTTT.

The chain is built from TRBV7-8 and TRBJ2-1; 9 bases fit TRBD2. Germline lookup yields CDR1 SGHVS and CDR2 FQNEAQ. This CDR3 contains 17 residues. The J segment lost 5 bases and the V segment lost 1 base, leaving 9 bases of the junction unmatched. CDR3 region: CASSLGGRTSVNNEQFF. CDR3 DNA sequence: TGTGCCAGCAGCTTAGGGGGGAGGACTAGCGTGAACAATGAGCAGTTCTTC. Variable domain in full (rest from reference TRBV7-8 and TRBJ2-1): GAGVSQSPRYKVAKRGQDVALRCDPISGHVSLFWYQQALGQGPEFLTYFQNEAQLDKSGLPSDRFFAERPEGSVSTLKIQRTQQEDSAVYLCASSLGGRTSVNNEQFFGPGTRLTVL.

The chain couples TRBV27 to TRBJ2-1; D is uncertain. Trimming pared 6 bases from V and 4 bases from J, leaving 10 bases between. This CDR3 contains 13 residues. CDR1 is MNHEY and CDR2 is SMNVEV in the germline V gene (reference sequence). CDR3 bases: TGTGCCAGCAGGGACGCCGCATACAATGAGCAGTTCTTC. Encoded protein: CASRDAAYNEQFF.

The rearrangement joins TRBV20-1 to TRBJ2-3, with 8 bases fitting TRBD1. Germline CDR1 and CDR2: DFQATT and SNEGSKA (reference sequence). CDR3 length: 15 residues. V lost 0 bases, J lost 5 bases, and 7 bases stayed unmatched. The CDR3 reads CSARDIRQGLDTQYF. Written as DNA, the CDR3 is TGCAGTGCTAGAGATATACGACAGGGGCTAGATACGCAGTATTTT.

The sample holds one count of this clonotype. CDR3 DNA: TGTGCCATCAGTGAGGGCCCTCCAGGGCTAGGGAGTAATGAAAAACTGTTTTTT. Amino acid sequence: CAISEGPPGLGSNEKLFF. The J gene is TRBJ1-4, the V gene TRBV10-3; weak D call: TRBD1 (5 bases). The V gene lost 2 bases and the J gene lost 4 bases, with 20 bases spanning the gap. There are 18 residues in the CDR3. Germline V gives CDR1 ENHRY, CDR2 SYGVKD.

The chain joins TRBV7-9 to TRBJ1-5, with 7 bases that match TRBD1. The CDR3 is 14 amino acids. Per the germline V gene, CDR1 is SEHNR and CDR2 is FQNEAQ (reference sequence). V was clipped by 8 bases and J by 0 bases; unmatched bases: 4. The DNA of the CDR3 is TGTGCCAGCGGCTGGGACAGTAGCAATCAGCCCCAGCATTTT. Protein sequence: CASGWDSSNQPQHF. Looking up the rest from reference TRBV7-9 and TRBJ1-5 gives the full variable domain: DTGVSQNPRHKITKRGQNVTFRCDPISEHNRLYWYRQTLGQGPEFLTYFQNEAQLEKSRLLSDRFSAERPKGSFSTLEIQRTEQGDSAMYLCASGWDSSNQPQHFGDGTRLSIL.

This chain uses TRBV30 with TRBJ2-7; 9 nucleotides match TRBD1. Germline loops: CDR1 GTSNPN, CDR2 SVGIG (reference sequence). This CDR3 region has 11 residues. Trimming cost V 5 bases and J 11 bases; bases outside gene matches: 7. Here the CDR3 DNA reads TGTGCCTGGCAAACAGGGGGCTATGAGTACTTC. Protein sequence: CAWQTGGYEYF.

J is TRBJ2-5 and V is TRBV20-1; 13 nucleotides match TRBD2. The CDR3 consists of 15 residues. Trimming removed 5 bases from V and 7 bases from J; junction bases left unmatched: 10. Per the germline V gene, CDR1 is DFQATT and CDR2 is SNEGSKA (reference sequence). CDR3 sequence (DNA): TGCAGTGCTCCCCGGGGACTAGCGGGAACGGTGACCCAGTACTTC. Translating gives CSAPRGLAGTVTQYF.

This clonotype occurred a few times. V and J are TRBV5-5 and TRBJ2-1; TRBD1 matches 8 bases. This CDR3 region has 14 residues. Germline CDR1 SGHKS, CDR2 YYEKEE (reference sequence). V was pared by 4 bases and J by 9 bases, with 9 bases of the junction left unmatched. CDR3 protein: CASSHTGGSFEQFF. Written as DNA, the CDR3 is TGTGCCAGCAGCCATACAGGGGGTTCCTTTGAGCAGTTCTTC.

The chain employs TRBV7-3 and TRBJ2-3; TRBD2 aligns across 11 bases. This CDR3 contains 15 residues. Germline loops: CDR1 SGHTA, CDR2 FQGTGA. Unmatched junction bases numbered 5, after V lost 5 bases and J lost 4 bases. Here the CDR3 DNA reads TGTGCCAGCAGCACTAGCGGGAGTCGGTCAGATACGCAGTATTTT. Protein product: CASSTSGSRSDTQYF.

This clonotype came up once. V gene TRBV15 combines with J gene TRBJ2-3; 8 positions agree with TRBD1. CDR3 length: 16 amino acids. Germline V gives CDR1 LNHNV, CDR2 YYDKDF (reference sequence). Losses at the gene ends were 4 bases for V and 3 bases for J; bases not matched to a gene: 9. The DNA of the CDR3 is TGTGCCACCAGCATTGTCTGGACAGGGATTACAGATACGCAGTATTTT. It yields the protein CATSIVWTGITDTQYF.

The V and J genes are TRBV7-2 and TRBJ1-2, with 8 bases identical to TRBD1. Germline V lookup: CDR1 SGHTA, CDR2 FQGNSA. The V segment lost 1 base and the J segment 6 bases; nucleotides outside the gene matches: 4. The CDR3 sequence is 14 residues long. The CDR3 DNA sequence: TGTGCCAGCAGCTTAGAAGGGACAGGAAATGGCTACACCTTC. It encodes CASSLEGTGNGYTF. The full variable domain, its missing parts supplied by reference TRBV7-2 and TRBJ1-2, is GAGVSQSPSNKVTEKGKDVELRCDPISGHTALYWYRQSLGQGLEFLIYFQGNSAPDKSGLPSDRFSAERTGGSVSTLTIQRTQQEDSAVYLCASSLEGTGNGYTFGSGTRLTVV.

Only a few counts were recorded for this clonotype. V gene TRBV6-1 combines with J gene TRBJ2-4, with D unresolved. The DNA end favors TRBJ2-7, so the J call may be wrong. The germline CDR1 and CDR2 sequences are MNHNS and SASEGT. CDR3 length: 15 residues. CDR3 sequence (DNA): TGTGCCAGCAGTGAAGGGGCAGGAGAGTCTCACGAGCAGTACTTC. Its translation is CASSEGAGESHEQYF.

The V and J genes are TRBV28 and TRBJ2-1, with D tentatively TRBD1 (6 bases). Germline V CDR1 and CDR2: MDHEN, SYDVKM. The V gene lost 6 bases and the J gene lost 4 bases, with 13 bases spanning the gap. The CDR3 runs 14 residues. The CDR3 protein is CASSPGDPYNEQFF. The DNA for the CDR3 is TGTGCCAGCAGCCCAGGGGACCCTTACAATGAGCAGTTCTTC.

The chain recombines TRBV29-1 with TRBJ2-5; D assignment may be TRBD1 or TRBD2 (6 bases each). The V and J ends lost 3 bases and 1 base respectively, with 15 bases between them. Germline CDR1 is SQVTM and CDR2 is ANQGSEA. This CDR3 contains 15 residues. The CDR3 reads CSVERLGGFQETQYF. CDR3 sequence (DNA): TGCAGCGTTGAGAGATTGGGGGGCTTCCAAGAGACCCAGTACTTC.

The J gene is TRBJ1-1, the V gene TRBV7-2; 7 nucleotides match TRBD1. V dropped 4 bases and J dropped 10; count of bases not matched to a gene: 12. This CDR3 is built from 14 residues. Germline-derived CDR1 and CDR2 are SGHTA and FQGNSA. The CDR3 loop reads CASSYQTGREIAFF. Here the CDR3 DNA reads TGTGCCAGCAGCTACCAGACAGGGAGAGAAATAGCTTTCTTT.

V usage is TRBV29-1 and J usage is TRBJ2-7; 7 nucleotides line up with TRBD2. Germline values: CDR1 SQVTM, CDR2 ANQGSEA. V gave up 4 bases and J gave up 7 bases; unmatched junction bases: 13. The CDR3 spans 14 residues. The CDR3 DNA sequence: TGCAGCGTTGGGCCTAGCGGATATAACAATGAGCAGTACTTC. Translated, it gives CSVGPSGYNNEQYF.

This clonotype was found a few times. CDR3 loop: CSGHRSNYGYTF. DNA for the CDR3: TGCAGTGGGCACAGGTCTAACTATGGCTACACCTTC. The rearrangement uses TRBV20-1 and TRBJ1-2; tentative D call: TRBD1 (5 bases). CDR1 and CDR2 from the germline V gene are DFQATT and SNEGSKA (reference sequence). The CDR3 runs 12 residues. V shed 7 bases and J shed 0 bases, with 9 bases lying between them.

This clonotype was recorded a few times. The chain carries TRBV3-1 and TRBJ1-2; D call uncertain. Germline V gene sequence: CDR1 LGHDT, CDR2 YNNKEL (reference sequence). The ends were cut back, 4 bases at V and 4 bases at J, with 13 bases in the middle. The CDR3 length is 14 residues. The CDR3 reads CASSPLGEIYGYTF. CDR3 in DNA: TGTGCCAGCAGCCCCCTCGGGGAGATCTATGGCTACACCTTC.